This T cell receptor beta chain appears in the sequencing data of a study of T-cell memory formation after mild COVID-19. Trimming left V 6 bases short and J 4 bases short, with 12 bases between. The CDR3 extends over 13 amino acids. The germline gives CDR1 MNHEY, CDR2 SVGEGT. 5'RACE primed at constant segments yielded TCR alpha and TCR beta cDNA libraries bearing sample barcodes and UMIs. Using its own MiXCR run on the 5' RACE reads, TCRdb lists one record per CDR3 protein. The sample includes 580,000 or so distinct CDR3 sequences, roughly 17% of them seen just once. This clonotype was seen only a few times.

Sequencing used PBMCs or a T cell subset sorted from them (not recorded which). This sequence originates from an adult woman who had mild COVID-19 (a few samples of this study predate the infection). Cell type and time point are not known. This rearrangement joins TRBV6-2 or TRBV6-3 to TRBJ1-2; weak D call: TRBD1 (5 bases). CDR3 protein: CASRYGGTYGYTF. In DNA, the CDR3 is TGTGCCAGCAGATACGGGGGGACCTATGGCTACACCTTC.